The sequence of this TCR beta chain was determined in a study of tumor-infiltrating lymphocytes in localized non-small cell lung cancer. For this clone: Its specificity is not known.

Findings and limits, study-wide: Higher tumor T cell infiltration than in uninvolved lung was supported by TCRbeta sequencing. Recurrence-free survival showed no association with tumor T-cell fraction.

Clones were read by immunoSEQ multiplex PCR, and TCRdb kept only the in-frame ones, dropping some. The data show some 12,000 clones, about 78% seen once. Germline assignment: CDR1 KGHSH and CDR2 LQKENI. The CDR3 consists of 13 residues. Trimming left V 2 bases short and J 7 bases short, with 11 bases between. This clonotype was sampled from a human donor with non-small cell lung cancer. What was sequenced was lung tumor tissue. This chain joins TRBV18 and TRBJ1-2; D remains unclear. The CDR3 protein is CASSPEPYGGYTF. In DNA, the CDR3 is TGTGCCAGCTCACCAGAGCCATACGGTGGCTACACCTTC. The complete variable domain, with remaining parts taken from reference TRBV18 and TRBJ1-2, reads NAGVMQNPRHLVRRRGQEARLRCSPMKGHSHVYWYRQLPEEGLKFMVYLQKENIIDESGMPKERFSAEFPKEGPSILRIQQVVRGDSAAYFCASSPEPYGGYTFGSGTRLTVV.